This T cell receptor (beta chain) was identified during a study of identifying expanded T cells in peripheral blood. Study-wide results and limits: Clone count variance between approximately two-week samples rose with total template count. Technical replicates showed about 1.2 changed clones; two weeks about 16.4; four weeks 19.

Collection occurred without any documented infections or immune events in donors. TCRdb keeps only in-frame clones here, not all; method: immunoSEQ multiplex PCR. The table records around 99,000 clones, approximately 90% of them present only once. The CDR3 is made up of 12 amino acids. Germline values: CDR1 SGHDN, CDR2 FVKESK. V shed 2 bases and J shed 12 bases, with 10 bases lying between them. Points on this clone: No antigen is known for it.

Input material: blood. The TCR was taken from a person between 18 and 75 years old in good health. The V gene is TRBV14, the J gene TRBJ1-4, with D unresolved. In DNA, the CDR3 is TGTGCCAGCAGCCAAATACGTGAGCAACTGTTTTTT. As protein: CASSQIREQLFF.